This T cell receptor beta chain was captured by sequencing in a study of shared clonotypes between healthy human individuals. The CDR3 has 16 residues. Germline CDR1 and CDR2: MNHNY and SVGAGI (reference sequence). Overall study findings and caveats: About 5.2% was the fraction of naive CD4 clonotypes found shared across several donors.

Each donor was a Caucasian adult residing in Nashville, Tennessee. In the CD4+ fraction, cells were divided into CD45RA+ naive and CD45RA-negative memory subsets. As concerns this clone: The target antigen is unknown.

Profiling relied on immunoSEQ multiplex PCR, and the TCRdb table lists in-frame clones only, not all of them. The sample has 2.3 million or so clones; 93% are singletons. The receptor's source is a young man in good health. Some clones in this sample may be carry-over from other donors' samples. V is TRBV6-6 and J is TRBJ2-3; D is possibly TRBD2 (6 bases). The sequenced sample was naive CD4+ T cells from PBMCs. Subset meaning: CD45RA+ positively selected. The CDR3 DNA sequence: TGTGCGATAGGCCCAGGGACTTCTCTACTCACAGATACGCAGTATTTT. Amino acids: CAIGPGTSLLTDTQYF.